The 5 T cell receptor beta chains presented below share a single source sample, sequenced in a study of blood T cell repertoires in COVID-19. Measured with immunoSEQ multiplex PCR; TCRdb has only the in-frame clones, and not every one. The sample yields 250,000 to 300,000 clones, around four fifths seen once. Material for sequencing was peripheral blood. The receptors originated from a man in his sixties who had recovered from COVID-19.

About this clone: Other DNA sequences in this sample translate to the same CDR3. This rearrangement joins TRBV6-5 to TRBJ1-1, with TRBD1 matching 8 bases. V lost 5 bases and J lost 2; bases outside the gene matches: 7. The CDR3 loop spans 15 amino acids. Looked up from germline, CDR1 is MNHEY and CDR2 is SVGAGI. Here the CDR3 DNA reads TGTGCCAGCAGTCCTAACAGGGGGGGAAACACTGAAGCTTTCTTT. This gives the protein CASSPNRGGNTEAFF.

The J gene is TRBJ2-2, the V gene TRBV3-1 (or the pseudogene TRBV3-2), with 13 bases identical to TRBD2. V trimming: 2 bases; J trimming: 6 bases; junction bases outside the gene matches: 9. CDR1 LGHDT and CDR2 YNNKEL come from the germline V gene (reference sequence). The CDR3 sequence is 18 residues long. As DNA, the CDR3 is TGTGCCAGCAGCCAATTACTAGCGGGGGGGCCGAGAGCCGGGGAGCTGTTTTTT. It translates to CASSQLLAGGPRAGELFF.

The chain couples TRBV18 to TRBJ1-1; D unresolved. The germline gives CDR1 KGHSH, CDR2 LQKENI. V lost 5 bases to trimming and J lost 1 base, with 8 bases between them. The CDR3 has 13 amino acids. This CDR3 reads CASSSQENTEAFF. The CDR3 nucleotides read TGTGCCAGCTCATCCCAGGAGAACACTGAAGCTTTCTTT.

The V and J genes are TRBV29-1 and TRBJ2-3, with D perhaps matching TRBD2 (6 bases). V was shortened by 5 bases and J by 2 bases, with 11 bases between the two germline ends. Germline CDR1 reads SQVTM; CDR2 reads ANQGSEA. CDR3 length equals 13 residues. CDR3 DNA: TGCAGCGTTAAGACTAGGTACACAGATACGCAGTATTTT. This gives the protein CSVKTRYTDTQYF.

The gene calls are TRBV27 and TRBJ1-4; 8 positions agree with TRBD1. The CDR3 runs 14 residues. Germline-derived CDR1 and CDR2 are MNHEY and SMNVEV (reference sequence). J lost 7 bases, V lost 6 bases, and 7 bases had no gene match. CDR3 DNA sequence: TGTGCCAGCAGCCGGACAGGGTTCAGTGAAAAACTGTTTTTT. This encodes CASSRTGFSEKLFF.